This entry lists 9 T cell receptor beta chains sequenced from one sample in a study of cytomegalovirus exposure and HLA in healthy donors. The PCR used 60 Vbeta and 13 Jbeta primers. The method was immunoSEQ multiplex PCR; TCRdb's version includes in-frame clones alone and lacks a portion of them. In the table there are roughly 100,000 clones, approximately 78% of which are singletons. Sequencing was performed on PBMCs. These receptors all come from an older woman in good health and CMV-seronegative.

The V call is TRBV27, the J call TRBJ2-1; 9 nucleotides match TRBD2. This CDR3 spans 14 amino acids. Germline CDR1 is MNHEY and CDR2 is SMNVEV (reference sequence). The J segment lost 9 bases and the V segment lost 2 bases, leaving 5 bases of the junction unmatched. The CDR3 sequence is CASSLRREGPEQFF. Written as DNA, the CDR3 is TGTGCCAGCAGTTTACGGCGGGAGGGCCCTGAGCAGTTCTTC.

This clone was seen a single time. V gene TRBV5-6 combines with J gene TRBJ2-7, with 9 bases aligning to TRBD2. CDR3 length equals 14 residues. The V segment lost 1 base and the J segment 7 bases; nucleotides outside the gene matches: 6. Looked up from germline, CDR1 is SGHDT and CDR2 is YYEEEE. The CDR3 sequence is CASSLLLAGKEQYF. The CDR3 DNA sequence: TGTGCCAGCAGCTTGTTGCTAGCGGGAAAGGAGCAGTACTTC.

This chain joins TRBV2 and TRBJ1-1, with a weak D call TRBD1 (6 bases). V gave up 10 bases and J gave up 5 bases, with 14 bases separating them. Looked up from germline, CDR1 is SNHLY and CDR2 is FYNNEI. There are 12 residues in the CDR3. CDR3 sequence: CATSGAGTEAFF. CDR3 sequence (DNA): TGTGCCACCTCAGGGGCTGGGACTGAAGCTTTCTTT. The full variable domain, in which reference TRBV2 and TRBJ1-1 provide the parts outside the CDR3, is EPEVTQTPSHQVTQMGQEVILRCVPISNHLYFYWYRQILGQKVEFLVSFYNNEISEKSEIFDDQFSVERPDGSNFTLKIRSTKLEDSAMYFCATSGAGTEAFFGQGTRLTVV.

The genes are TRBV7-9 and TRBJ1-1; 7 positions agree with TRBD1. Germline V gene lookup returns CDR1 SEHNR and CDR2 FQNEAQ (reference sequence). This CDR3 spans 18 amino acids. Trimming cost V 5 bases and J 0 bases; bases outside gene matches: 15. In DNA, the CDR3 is TGTGCCAGCAGCCGCACCATAGGACAGGAACCATTGAACACTGAAGCTTTCTTT. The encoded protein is CASSRTIGQEPLNTEAFF. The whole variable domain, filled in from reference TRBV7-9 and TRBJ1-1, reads DTGVSQNPRHKITKRGQNVTFRCDPISEHNRLYWYRQTLGQGPEFLTYFQNEAQLEKSRLLSDRFSAERPKGSFSTLEIQRTEQGDSAMYLCASSRTIGQEPLNTEAFFGQGTRLTVV.

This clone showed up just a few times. The CDR3 region is CASSESQANEQFF. The CDR3 DNA follows: TGTGCCAGCAGTGAGTCCCAAGCCAATGAGCAGTTCTTC. The genes are TRBV2 and TRBJ2-1; D remains unclear. V was cut by 3 bases and J by 6 bases, with 9 bases left in between. The V gene's germline CDR1 is SNHLY and CDR2 FYNNEI. This CDR3 region has 13 residues.

CDR3 bases: TGTGCCAGCAGCGCCGGACAGGGGGCAGGGCAGCCCCAGCATTTT. This translates into CASSAGQGAGQPQHF. The gene calls are TRBV5-4 and TRBJ1-5; 11 bases map to TRBD1. Germline-derived CDR1 and CDR2 are SGHNT and YYREEE (reference sequence). Unmatched junction bases numbered 7, after V lost 4 bases and J lost 7 bases. The CDR3 loop spans 15 amino acids.

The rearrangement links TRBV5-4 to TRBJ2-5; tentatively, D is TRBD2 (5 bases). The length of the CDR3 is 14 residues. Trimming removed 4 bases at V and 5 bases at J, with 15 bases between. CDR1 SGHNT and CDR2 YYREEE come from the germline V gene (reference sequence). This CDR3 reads CASSPTVSGETQYF. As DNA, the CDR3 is TGTGCCAGCAGCCCAACTGTTTCGGGGGAGACCCAGTACTTC.

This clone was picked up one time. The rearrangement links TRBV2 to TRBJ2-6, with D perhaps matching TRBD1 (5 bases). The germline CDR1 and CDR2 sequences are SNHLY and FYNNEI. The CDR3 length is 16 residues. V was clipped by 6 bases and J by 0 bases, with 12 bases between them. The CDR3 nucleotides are TGTGCCAGCAGGGACACCCGACCCTCTGGGGCCAACGTCCTGACTTTC. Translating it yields CASRDTRPSGANVLTF.

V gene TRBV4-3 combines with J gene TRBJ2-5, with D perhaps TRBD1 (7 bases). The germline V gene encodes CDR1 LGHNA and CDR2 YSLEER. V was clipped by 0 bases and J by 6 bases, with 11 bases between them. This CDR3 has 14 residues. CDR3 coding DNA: TGCGCCAGCAGCCAAGATGCAGGGGGGAAGACCCAGTACTTC. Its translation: CASSQDAGGKTQYF.